Listed here is a single T cell receptor beta chain. Its antigen remains unidentified. Using immunoSEQ multiplex PCR, the repertoire was profiled, and TCRdb retains in-frame clones only, with some absent. The sample lists 150,000 to 200,000 clones; approximately 86% were seen once. The data were taken from a study of cytomegalovirus exposure and HLA in healthy donors. Study findings and constraints: Clusters of TCRs from the first cohort tended to co-occur in the roughly 120 validation repertoires (as a later analysis found).

CDR1 and CDR2 (germline): SGDLS, YYNGEE. Trimming cost V 3 bases and J 3 bases; bases outside gene matches: 4. This CDR3 spans 15 amino acids. V and J are TRBV9 and TRBJ2-7; 12 nucleotides match TRBD1. The source is a man aged 18 to 30 in good health and CMV-seropositive. The source material was PBMCs. CDR3 nucleotides: TGTGCCAGCAGCGAGGGACAGGGGGCAAGCTACGAGCAGTACTTC. Its protein is CASSEGQGASYEQYF. Drawing the rest from reference TRBV9 and TRBJ2-7, the complete variable domain is DSGVTQTPKHLITATGQRVTLRCSPRSGDLSVYWYQQSLDQGLQFLIQYYNGEERAKGNILERFSAQQFPDLHSELNLSSLELGDSALYFCASSEGQGASYEQYFGPGTRLTVT.